The next 29 T cell receptor beta chains were all read from a single sample in a study of Ad26.COV2.S vaccination and SARS-CoV-2 variants. Data came from immunoSEQ multiplex PCR; TCRdb stores just in-frame clones and leaves some out. The repertoire has 300,000 to 450,000 clones, about 92% of them found once; the top ten carry under 5%. The sequencing used peripheral blood, collected after recovery from COVID-19. The receptors shown here come from a human donor who had recovered from COVID-19.

The V gene is TRBV3-1 (or the pseudogene TRBV3-2), the J gene TRBJ2-5; D is undetermined. The CDR3 covers 16 residues. Trimming removed 3 bases at V and 3 bases at J, with 17 bases between. Per germline, CDR1 LGHDT and CDR2 YNNKEL (reference sequence). The CDR3 nucleotides read TGTGCCAGCAGCCATGTCGGTCAGGCGGCCAAAGAGACCCAGTACTTC. This encodes CASSHVGQAAKETQYF.

The V gene is TRBV5-1, the J gene TRBJ1-4; 7 bases match TRBD1. This CDR3 has 15 residues. CDR1 and CDR2 from the germline V gene are SGHRS and YFSETQ. V was clipped by 4 bases and J by 4 bases; unmatched bases: 7. CDR3 nucleotides: TGCGCCAGCAGCCTAAGGACAGGTGGTAATGAAAAACTGTTTTTT. This gives the protein CASSLRTGGNEKLFF. Combining the CDR3 with reference TRBV5-1 and TRBJ1-4 gives the whole variable domain KAGVTQTPRYLIKTRGQQVTLSCSPISGHRSVSWYQQTPGQGLQFLFEYFSETQRNKGNFPGRFSGRQFSNSRSEMNVSTLELGDSALYLCASSLRTGGNEKLFFGSGTQLSVL.

This chain's CDR3 is CASSESYVTRGTEAFF. CDR3 in DNA: TGTGCCAGCAGTGAATCGTATGTGACCCGAGGGACTGAAGCTTTCTTT. This chain connects TRBV25-1 to TRBJ1-1; D is undetermined. From germline, CDR1 is MGHDK and CDR2 SYGVNS. The V end lost 1 base, the J end lost 5 bases, and 17 bases lay between the germline ends. The CDR3 extends over 16 amino acids.

About this clone: Distinct nucleotide sequences in the sample also encode this CDR3. This chain uses TRBV15 with TRBJ1-1; D possibly corresponds to TRBD1 (5 bases). The V gene's germline CDR1 is LNHNV and CDR2 YYDKDF (reference sequence). The CDR3 runs to 13 residues. With 6 bases removed from V and 3 bases from J, the gap between germline ends came to 11 bases. For the CDR3, the DNA is TGTGCCACCAGTGCCCGGGGGGACACTGAAGCTTTCTTT. Translated, it gives CATSARGDTEAFF.

This clone was seen just once. J is TRBJ2-7 and V is TRBV29-1; 9 bases fit TRBD2. From germline, CDR1 is SQVTM and CDR2 ANQGSEA. The length of the CDR3 is 12 residues. Trimming removed 6 bases from V and 4 bases from J; junction bases left unmatched: 4. The CDR3, as DNA: TGCAGCGTAGTAGCGGGGGAATACGAGCAGTACTTC. This sequence encodes CSVVAGEYEQYF.

The chain uses TRBV5-5 and TRBJ2-2; possible D gene TRBD1, 5 bases. The CDR3 extends over 17 amino acids. Germline loops: CDR1 SGHKS, CDR2 YYEKEE (reference sequence). Between the trimmed V and J ends, which lost 0 bases and 1 base, there was a span of 13 bases. The CDR3: CASSLGAGSMNTGELFF. The DNA for the CDR3 is TGTGCCAGCAGCTTGGGCGCAGGGTCAATGAACACCGGGGAGCTGTTTTTT.

The CDR3 protein is CASSLALRELFF. The CDR3 DNA reads as TGTGCCAGCAGCTTAGCCCTTCGGGAGCTGTTTTTT. The rearrangement joins TRBV7-2 to TRBJ2-2; D unresolved. CDR1 and CDR2 from the germline V gene are SGHTA and FQGNSA. Trimming removed 0 bases at V and 9 bases at J, with 5 bases between. The CDR3 runs 12 residues. Full variable domain (remainder filled in from reference TRBV7-2 and TRBJ2-2): GAGVSQSPSNKVTEKGKDVELRCDPISGHTALYWYRQSLGQGLEFLIYFQGNSAPDKSGLPSDRFSAERTGGSVSTLTIQRTQQEDSAVYLCASSLALRELFFGEGSRLTVL.

V usage is TRBV20-1 and J usage is TRBJ2-6, with D hard to call. CDR3 length: 14 residues. Germline V gene sequence: CDR1 DFQATT, CDR2 SNEGSKA (reference sequence). Trimming pared 3 bases from V and 0 bases from J, leaving 6 bases between. The CDR3 protein is CSASQSSGANVLTF. The CDR3 DNA follows: TGCAGTGCTAGTCAGAGCTCTGGGGCCAACGTCCTGACTTTC.

The V and J genes are TRBV6-5 and TRBJ1-2, with TRBD1 matching over 9 bases. The ends lost 0 bases at V and 8 bases at J; junction bases unmatched: 4. There are 14 residues in the CDR3. The V gene's germline CDR1 is MNHEY and CDR2 SVGAGI. In DNA, the CDR3 is TGTGCCAGCAGTTACTCCGGGACAGGGAAGGGCTACACCTTC. As protein: CASSYSGTGKGYTF.

A single count supports this clone. V usage is TRBV7-3 and J usage is TRBJ2-1; TRBD1 or TRBD2 may be the D gene (5 bases each). V gave up 5 bases and J gave up 5 bases, with 16 bases separating them. Per germline, CDR1 SGHTA and CDR2 FQGTGA. The CDR3 runs 15 residues. The CDR3 nucleotides are TGTGCCAGCAGCCCTGGGACGGATAGAAACAATGAGCAGTTCTTC. This codes for CASSPGTDRNNEQFF.

This clone came up a few times. The chain has TRBV6-1 and TRBJ1-1; D may be TRBD1 (6 bases). This CDR3 has 15 amino acids. The V gene's germline CDR1 is MNHNS and CDR2 SASEGT. V lost 1 base, J lost 11 bases, and 20 bases lay in between. The CDR3 loop is CASSEGQGSRLRAFF. CDR3 nucleotides: TGTGCCAGCAGTGAAGGGCAGGGGAGTCGCCTCCGGGCTTTCTTT.

The CDR3 coding sequence is TGTGCCAGCAGTGGGCAAGGGGTCCAAGAGACCCAGTACTTC. This translates into CASSGQGVQETQYF. The rearrangement joins TRBV2 to TRBJ2-5, with a weak D call TRBD1 (5 bases). V dropped 4 bases and J dropped 1 base, with 10 bases sitting between them. CDR1 and CDR2 from the germline V gene are SNHLY and FYNNEI. The CDR3 loop spans 14 amino acids.

J is TRBJ1-1 and V is TRBV6-5, with a tentative D call TRBD1 (5 bases). The CDR3 is made up of 14 amino acids. Germline CDR1 is MNHEY and CDR2 is SVGAGI. V was clipped by 4 bases and J by 4 bases, with 13 bases between them. CDR3 sequence reads: CASSWDSAVTEAFF. The CDR3 DNA follows: TGTGCCAGCAGTTGGGACTCGGCGGTCACTGAAGCTTTCTTT.

The chain combines TRBV27 with TRBJ2-3; either TRBD1 or TRBD2 may fit D (5 bases each). Trimming left V 10 bases short and J 8 bases short, with 22 bases between. CDR1 is MNHEY, CDR2 SMNVEV, per germline (reference sequence). CDR3 length: 14 amino acids. The CDR3 DNA is TGTGCCACCAACCCCGGGACCCTCGGGACTACGCAGTATTTT. It encodes CATNPGTLGTTQYF.

The chain carries TRBV6-5 and TRBJ2-3; 10 bases align to TRBD1. The CDR3 covers 14 residues. J lost 3 bases, V lost 7 bases, and 4 bases had no gene match. Germline CDR1 is MNHEY and CDR2 is SVGAGI. The CDR3 nucleotides read TGTGCCAGCACCGACAGGGGGCGAACAGATACGCAGTATTTT. This translates into CASTDRGRTDTQYF.

This sequence joins TRBV5-4 and TRBJ2-1, with D unclear. With 4 bases removed from V and 4 bases from J, the gap between germline ends came to 15 bases. Germline CDR1 is SGHNT and CDR2 is YYREEE (reference sequence). The CDR3 loop spans 15 amino acids. DNA of the CDR3: TGTGCCAGCAGCCTGGACCAGAGTTCTTACAATGAGCAGTTCTTC. It translates to CASSLDQSSYNEQFF.

The rearrangement links TRBV12-5 to TRBJ2-7; perhaps TRBD2 as D (6 bases). CDR3 length: 11 amino acids. Deletions cut 8 bases from V and 7 bases from J, with 12 bases between. Germline assignment: CDR1 LGHNT and CDR2 FRNRAP. CDR3 in DNA: TGTGCTAGTCGGAGGGATCTGGAGCAGTACTTC. Amino acids: CASRRDLEQYF.

The rearrangement uses TRBV6-2 or TRBV6-3 and TRBJ1-5; 7 bases line up with TRBD1. The V gene end was trimmed by 0 bases and the J gene end by 4 bases; junction bases not matched to a gene: 9. The CDR3 length is 17 residues. Germline assignment: CDR1 MNHEY and CDR2 SVGEGT. CDR3 in amino acids: CASSYSDRDRPNQPQHF. CDR3 bases: TGTGCCAGCAGTTACTCCGATAGGGACAGACCTAATCAGCCCCAGCATTTT.

This clone has more than one count but fewer than ten. Other DNA sequences of this sample code for an identical CDR3. V gene TRBV18 combines with J gene TRBJ1-1; D might be TRBD1 (6 bases). V was cut by 3 bases and J by 0 bases, with 8 bases left in between. CDR1 is KGHSH and CDR2 is LQKENI in the germline V gene. This CDR3 spans 14 amino acids. CDR3 amino acids: CASSPSGVNTEAFF. The DNA of the CDR3 is TGTGCCAGCTCACCGTCAGGGGTGAACACTGAAGCTTTCTTT.

This sequence joins TRBV7-2 and TRBJ2-3, with 11 bases identical to TRBD2. The junction had 4 bases not matched to a gene; V was cut back by 5 bases and J by 3 bases. The CDR3 has 15 amino acids. Germline V CDR1 and CDR2: SGHTA, FQGNSA. CDR3 sequence (DNA): TGTGCCAGCAGCCCAAGACTAGCGGGGACAGATACGCAGTATTTT. Translating gives CASSPRLAGTDTQYF.

This chain uses TRBV6-2 or TRBV6-3 with TRBJ1-1; D gene uncertain. Looked up from germline, CDR1 is MNHEY and CDR2 is SVGEGT. Trimming pared 2 bases from V and 7 bases from J, leaving 11 bases between. CDR3 length: 13 residues. CDR3 sequence (DNA): TGTGCCAGCAGTTACCGACGGTTGGGTGAAGCTTTCTTT. The encoded protein is CASSYRRLGEAFF.

The DNA for the CDR3 is TGTGCCAGCTCATCCACTGTAGGCGGCTACACCTTC. This gives the protein CASSSTVGGYTF. V is TRBV18 and J is TRBJ1-2, with D uncertain. The CDR3 runs 12 residues. Per germline, CDR1 KGHSH and CDR2 LQKENI. V was pared by 5 bases and J by 8 bases, with 12 bases between.

The rearrangement uses TRBV5-1 and TRBJ2-3; the match to TRBD2 covers 9 bases. V was clipped by 4 bases and J by 4 bases; unmatched bases: 10. Germline V CDR1 and CDR2: SGHRS, YFSETQ. The CDR3 length is 16 residues. CDR3 bases: TGCGCCAGCAGCCTCCTGGGTAGCGGGGGACCAGATACGCAGTATTTT. Amino acid sequence: CASSLLGSGGPDTQYF.

This chain links TRBV2 with TRBJ1-5; D gene uncertain. The germline CDR1 and CDR2 sequences are SNHLY and FYNNEI. With 3 bases removed from V and 7 bases from J, the gap between germline ends came to 10 bases. This CDR3 has 13 residues. In DNA, the CDR3 is TGTGCCAGCAGTGATGATGCTCAACAGCCCCAGCATTTT. It is translated as CASSDDAQQPQHF.

The chain carries TRBV3-1 (or the pseudogene TRBV3-2) and TRBJ2-3; TRBD2 agrees at 10 bases. V shed 1 base, J shed 2 bases, and the junction held 6 bases outside the gene matches. Looked up from germline, CDR1 is LGHDT and CDR2 is YNNKEL (reference sequence). The CDR3 runs 17 residues. The CDR3 sequence: CASSQGRGTSVTDTQYF. As DNA, the CDR3 is TGTGCCAGCAGCCAAGGTAGGGGGACTAGCGTCACAGATACGCAGTATTTT.

DNA for the CDR3: TGTGCCAGCAGACTAGCGGGGGACTCGAACACCGGGGAGCTGTTTTTT. Translating gives CASRLAGDSNTGELFF. The V call is TRBV27, the J call TRBJ2-2; 11 nucleotides align to TRBD2. With 6 bases clipped from V and 0 bases from J, the junction kept 3 bases outside the gene matches. The CDR3 totals 16 residues. The germline CDR1 and CDR2 sequences are MNHEY and SMNVEV (reference sequence).

This clone was detected only once. This chain links TRBV5-4 with TRBJ2-3; D is perhaps TRBD2 (6 bases). Germline V gives CDR1 SGHNT, CDR2 YYREEE (reference sequence). The CDR3 totals 13 residues. V lost 9 bases and J 8 bases, leaving 19 bases between the germline ends. CDR3 coding DNA: TGTGCCACCAGGACTATAACCCACCCTACGCAGTATTTT. It specifies CATRTITHPTQYF. Using reference TRBV5-4 and TRBJ2-3 for the parts outside the CDR3, the full variable domain is ETGVTQSPTHLIKTRGQQVTLRCSSQSGHNTVSWYQQALGQGPQFIFQYYREEENGRGNFPPRFSGLQFPNYSSELNVNALELDDSALYLCATRTITHPTQYFGPGTRLTVL.

The V and J genes are TRBV4-1 and TRBJ1-1; D not certain. Germline loops: CDR1 MGHRA, CDR2 YSYEKL. The V end lost 1 base, the J end lost 2 bases, and 8 bases lay between the germline ends. The CDR3 spans 14 residues. CDR3 in amino acids: CASSQGQANTEAFF. The CDR3 DNA reads as TGCGCCAGCAGCCAAGGGCAGGCTAACACTGAAGCTTTCTTT.

This clone was seen once. The chain links TRBV7-4 to TRBJ2-1; D unclear. Trimming took 4 bases from V and 4 from J, leaving 11 bases between them. The CDR3 length is 14 residues. CDR1 and CDR2 (germline): SGHVT, SQSDAQ. The CDR3 DNA follows: TGTGCCAGCAGCTACCTGCAAAGGTACAATGAGCAGTTCTTC. It codes for CASSYLQRYNEQFF. The variable domain in full, completed from reference TRBV7-4 and TRBJ2-1, reads GAGVSQSPRYKVAKRGRDVALRCDSISGHVTLYWYRQTLGQGSEVLTYSQSDAQRDKSGRPSGRFSAERPERSVSTLKIQRTEQGDSAVYLCASSYLQRYNEQFFGPGTRLTVL.